What follows describes a single T cell receptor (beta chain). What this receptor recognizes is not known. Per-nucleotide qualities are absent, and no much larger clonotype sits a single base away. The data stem from a study of T-cell reconstitution after alpha-beta-depleted transplantation in children (TCRdb year 2016). In the study overall: The study quantitatively tracked T-cell immune reconstitution after TCRalphabeta/CD19-depleted allogeneic hematopoietic cell transplantation in children using TCR repertoire profiling.

The CDR3 measures 16 amino acids from cysteine to phenylalanine. CDR3 DNA only is kept here, 48 bases in frame from base 1. Trimming accounts for 1 base at V and 0 bases at J, while the number of junction bases matched to no gene is 2. CDR1 is given as GTSNPN and CDR2 as SVGIG, both from the germline V gene (reference sequence). Receptor libraries were prepared by PCR. Sequencer: Illumina HiSeq 2500. To normalize quantification of the TCRbeta repertoire, the TCR libraries were built with molecular barcoding that relied on unique molecular identifiers. The public reads were reprocessed in TCRdb via fastp at Q25 and MiXCR, keeping in-frame beta chains. One record per CDR3 amino acid sequence lists the most common genes and DNA. Within this sample are 500,000 to 600,000 distinct CDR3 sequences, with approximately 32% of them counted one time only. The ten top clones hold 2% to 3% of the sample.

Material: PBMCs from the stem cell graft donor, obtained from the stem cell graft. This clonotype was obtained from a human donor who donated a stem cell graft to a child with aplastic anemia. The rearranged segments are TRBV30 and TRBJ2-3; 12 bases in the junction line up with TRBD2. The CDR3 has the sequence CAWSEGTSGSTDTQYF. The DNA reads as follows: TGTGCCTGGAGTGAGGGGACTAGCGGGAGCACAGATACGCAGTATTTT.